This T cell receptor (beta chain) was recovered during a study of Graves' ophthalmopathy and Graves' hyperthyroidism. Overall study context: The authors collected peripheral blood at initial diagnosis, before any treatment.

Germline trimming cut 3 bases from V and 4 bases from J; bases unmatched to any gene: 8. Germline CDR1 DFQATT, CDR2 SNEGSKA (reference sequence). The CDR3 contains 14 residues. Using RNA transcripts, the TCR beta CDR3 regions were amplified. First-round RT-PCR relied on HTBI primers, and a second-round multiplex PCR came next. TCRdb itself ran the multiplex PCR reads through MiXCR, one entry per CDR3 protein. The sample lists 450,000 or so distinct CDR3 sequences, around 15% seen once, with over 8% in the top ten. Ineligible for inclusion were patients with other autoimmune diseases, uncontrolled infections, pregnancy or lactation. Sampling over 8 ml of fresh peripheral blood provided the PBMCs.

The sequenced material came from blood. The sequence was obtained from a woman aged 25-40 years with Graves' ophthalmopathy. The chain is built from TRBV20-1 and TRBJ2-7; TRBD1 matches 8 bases. CDR3 in amino acids: CSARGGQAGYEQYF. The CDR3 nucleotides read TGCAGTGCTAGGGGGGGACAGGCCGGTTACGAGCAGTACTTC.